What follows are 21 T cell receptor beta chains derived from one specimen sequenced in a study of blood T cell repertoires in COVID-19. Sequencing was performed with immunoSEQ multiplex PCR; in TCRdb, only in-frame clones are kept and a portion is missing. The sample lists roughly 100,000 clones; 87% were seen once. Sequences were obtained from peripheral blood. These receptors all stem from a man aged 45-60 years in a cohort sampled during active COVID-19.

The V gene is TRBV6-4, the J gene TRBJ2-7, with D tentatively TRBD1 (6 bases). The CDR3 covers 18 residues. The germline V and J ends were trimmed by 9 bases and 0 bases, with 27 bases remaining between them. CDR1 and CDR2 (germline): MRHNA, SNTAGT. This CDR3 reads CARKGQQGRNPLSYEQYV. The CDR3 DNA reads as TGTGCCAGGAAGGGGCAACAGGGTAGGAATCCCCTCTCCTACGAGCAGTACGTC.

This chain links TRBV5-8 with TRBJ2-1; D is uncertain. The germline V gene has CDR1 SGHTS and CDR2 YDEGEE. The V end lost 4 bases, the J end lost 4 bases, and 9 bases lay between the germline ends. The CDR3 is made up of 13 amino acids. The CDR3 DNA sequence: TGTGCCAGCAGCGTAGACTTGTACAATGAGCAGTTCTTC. Translating it yields CASSVDLYNEQFF. Together with reference TRBV5-8 and TRBJ2-1, the CDR3 gives the full variable domain: EAGVTQSPTHLIKTRGQQATLRCSPISGHTSVYWYQQALGLGLQFLLWYDEGEERNRGNFPPRFSGRQFPNYSSELNVNALELEDSALYLCASSVDLYNEQFFGPGTRLTVL.

The chain couples TRBV20-1 to TRBJ2-1, with 7 bases aligning to TRBD1. Germline assignment: CDR1 DFQATT and CDR2 SNEGSKA (reference sequence). This CDR3 region has 11 residues. This CDR3 reads CRPRGGGEQFF. The CDR3 nucleotides are TGCAGGCCCAGAGGGGGCGGTGAGCAGTTCTTC.

The V gene is TRBV29-1, the J gene TRBJ1-2, with TRBD1 as a possible D gene (5 bases). Germline loops: CDR1 SQVTM, CDR2 ANQGSEA. The germline V and J ends were trimmed by 3 bases and 6 bases, with 14 bases remaining between them. The CDR3 is 13 amino acids. The CDR3 here is CSVDSLEGNGYTF. The CDR3 DNA is TGCAGCGTTGACTCTTTGGAGGGGAATGGCTACACCTTC.

This clone was observed once. V and J are TRBV5-6 and TRBJ1-1; weak D call: TRBD1 (6 bases). V lost 4 bases to trimming and J lost 5 bases, with 15 bases between them. The CDR3 loop spans 14 amino acids. Per the germline V gene, CDR1 is SGHDT and CDR2 is YYEEEE. This chain's CDR3 is CASSPGGGRTEAFF. In DNA form, the CDR3 reads TGTGCCAGCAGCCCGGGAGGGGGGCGTACTGAAGCTTTCTTT. Using reference TRBV5-6 and TRBJ1-1 for the parts outside the CDR3, the full variable domain is DAGVTQSPTHLIKTRGQQVTLRCSPKSGHDTVSWYQQALGQGPQFIFQYYEEEERQRGNFPDRFSGHQFPNYSSELNVNALLLGDSALYLCASSPGGGRTEAFFGQGTRLTVV.

This clone was seen only a few times. The junction departs from germline at one end; a sequencing error may be responsible. The chain carries TRBV20-1 and TRBJ1-1; unclear D gene. This CDR3 spans 11 amino acids. Germline lookup yields CDR1 DFQATT and CDR2 SNEGSKA (reference sequence). Here the CDR3 reads CSAHPPDGRLF. CDR3 nucleotides: TGCAGTGCCCATCCCCCGGACGGGAGACTCTTT.

This chain uses TRBV6-5 with TRBJ2-5; 7 positions agree with TRBD1. The J segment lost 2 bases and the V segment lost 9 bases, leaving 9 bases of the junction unmatched. CDR1 and CDR2 (germline): MNHEY, SVGAGI. This CDR3 is built from 14 residues. The CDR3 nucleotides read TGTGCCAGTACTCCGGGGACAGCACAAGAGACCCAGTACTTC. Protein product: CASTPGTAQETQYF.

The chain joins TRBV6-2 or TRBV6-3 to TRBJ2-3; tentative D call: TRBD1 (6 bases). The CDR3 covers 23 residues. The V end lost 6 bases, the J end lost 0 bases, and 37 bases lay between the germline ends. Germline V lookup: CDR1 MNHEY, CDR2 SVGEGT. The CDR3: CASSPGRRIGHRGGIRSTDTQYF. For the CDR3, the DNA is TGTGCCAGCAGCCCTGGACGGCGGATCGGACACCGAGGGGGTATAAGGAGCACAGATACGCAGTATTTT.

CDR3 DNA sequence: TGTGCCAGCGCCGAGACAGTCTATACGCAGTATTTT. This translates into CASAETVYTQYF. The chain recombines TRBV19 with TRBJ2-3, with D maybe TRBD1 (5 bases). The CDR3 is 12 residues long. Trimming cost V 9 bases and J 7 bases, with 14 bases left between them. CDR1 and CDR2 (germline): LNHDA, SQIVND (reference sequence).

V gene TRBV2 combines with J gene TRBJ2-1, with D unclear. This CDR3 comprises 12 residues. V lost 8 bases and J 4 bases, leaving 9 bases between the germline ends. CDR1 and CDR2 (germline): SNHLY, FYNNEI. The CDR3 protein is CASRTPYNEQFF. Written as DNA, the CDR3 is TGTGCCAGCCGAACTCCATACAATGAGCAGTTCTTC.

The V call is TRBV27, the J call TRBJ1-1; a possible D gene is TRBD1 (5 bases). This CDR3 region has 16 residues. Trimming cost V 0 bases and J 3 bases, with 14 bases left between them. The germline V gene encodes CDR1 MNHEY and CDR2 SMNVEV (reference sequence). This CDR3 is CASSLSVGRVHTEAFF. The CDR3 DNA sequence: TGTGCCAGCAGTTTATCGGTGGGGCGCGTTCACACTGAAGCTTTCTTT.

About this clone: Other DNA variants within this sample encode the same CDR3. V gene TRBV29-1 combines with J gene TRBJ2-5; D perhaps matches TRBD1 (6 bases). Looked up from germline, CDR1 is SQVTM and CDR2 is ANQGSEA. The CDR3 totals 11 residues. Trimming shortened V by 4 bases and J by 4 bases, and 7 bases separated the two germline ends. In DNA form, the CDR3 reads TGCAGCGTTGTAGGGGGAGAGACCCAGTACTTC. Protein: CSVVGGETQYF.

This chain uses TRBV21-1 with TRBJ2-1; the table assigns TRBD1, which was not confirmed against the DNA. TRBV21-1 is deemed a pseudogene. The CDR3 sequence is 15 residues long. The CDR3: CASSKEEDRYNEQFF. CDR3 nucleotides: TGTGCCAGCAGCAAAGAGGAGGACAGGTACAATGAGCAGTTCTTC.

A single count supports this clone. CDR3 sequence reads: CSAGPLGGQGLNYGYTF. CDR3 nucleotides: TGCAGCGCAGGACCCCTCGGGGGACAGGGTTTGAACTATGGCTACACCTTC. The chain carries TRBV29-1 and TRBJ1-2; 9 bases are a match to TRBD1. J lost 2 bases, V lost 7 bases, and 17 bases had no gene match. The CDR3 totals 17 residues. In germline, CDR1 is SQVTM, CDR2 ANQGSEA.

DNA for the CDR3: TGTGCCACCAGCAGAGAGGGGACAGGGGGGTCGCGGACTGAAGCTTTCTTT. Protein product: CATSREGTGGSRTEAFF. The rearrangement links TRBV15 to TRBJ1-1, with 11 nucleotides matching TRBD1. Germline V lookup: CDR1 LNHNV, CDR2 YYDKDF (reference sequence). J lost 5 bases, V lost 0 bases, and 8 bases had no gene match. This CDR3 has 17 amino acids.

The chain joins TRBV6-1 to TRBJ1-5, with D maybe TRBD1 (5 bases). Trimming took off 2 bases at V and 5 bases at J, with 13 bases between the two ends. Germline values: CDR1 MNHNS, CDR2 SASEGT. There are 15 residues in the CDR3. This CDR3 reads CASSEWGDGDQPQHF. The CDR3 DNA follows: TGTGCCAGCAGTGAATGGGGGGACGGGGATCAGCCCCAGCATTTT.

Here the CDR3 reads CASSPAGQGQPQHF. CDR3 DNA: TGTGCCAGCTCCCCGGCGGGGCAGGGACAGCCCCAGCATTTT. The chain links TRBV6-5 to TRBJ1-5, with a weak D call TRBD1 (5 bases). Germline V lookup: CDR1 MNHEY, CDR2 SVGAGI. The CDR3 runs 14 residues. The V end was cut by 8 bases, the J end by 7 bases, with 18 bases between.

J is TRBJ2-1 and V is TRBV5-6; the match to TRBD2 covers 11 bases. V trimming: 1 base; J trimming: 5 bases; junction bases outside the gene matches: 2. CDR1 is SGHDT, CDR2 YYEEEE, per germline. The CDR3 extends over 15 amino acids. The CDR3 DNA reads as TGTGCCAGCAGCTTGCTACTAGCGGGGGACAATGAGCAGTTCTTC. This gives the protein CASSLLLAGDNEQFF.

The chain recombines TRBV6-5 with TRBJ1-6; no reliable D call. V was trimmed by 6 bases and J by 0 bases, leaving 6 bases between them. Germline-derived CDR1 and CDR2 are MNHEY and SVGAGI. The CDR3 consists of 14 residues. CDR3: CASRQSSYNSPLHF. CDR3 DNA: TGTGCCAGCAGACAGAGCTCCTATAATTCACCCCTCCACTTT.

The chain recombines TRBV19 with TRBJ2-3, with TRBD1 matching 10 bases. The CDR3 length is 15 residues. The germline V gene encodes CDR1 LNHDA and CDR2 SQIVND (reference sequence). The J segment lost 5 bases and the V segment lost 3 bases, leaving 5 bases of the junction unmatched. Here the CDR3 reads CASSIRTGGGDTQYF. CDR3 nucleotides: TGTGCCAGTAGTATCCGGACAGGGGGGGGAGATACGCAGTATTTT.

The chain uses TRBV9 and TRBJ2-5; TRBD2 agrees at 16 bases. The ends lost 4 bases at V and 5 bases at J; junction bases unmatched: 17. The CDR3 covers 20 residues. The germline gives CDR1 SGDLS, CDR2 YYNGEE. CDR3 sequence reads: CASSSPPGTSGGARRETQYF. The CDR3 DNA sequence: TGTGCCAGCAGCTCCCCCCCCGGGACTAGCGGGGGGGCCAGACGTGAGACCCAGTACTTC.